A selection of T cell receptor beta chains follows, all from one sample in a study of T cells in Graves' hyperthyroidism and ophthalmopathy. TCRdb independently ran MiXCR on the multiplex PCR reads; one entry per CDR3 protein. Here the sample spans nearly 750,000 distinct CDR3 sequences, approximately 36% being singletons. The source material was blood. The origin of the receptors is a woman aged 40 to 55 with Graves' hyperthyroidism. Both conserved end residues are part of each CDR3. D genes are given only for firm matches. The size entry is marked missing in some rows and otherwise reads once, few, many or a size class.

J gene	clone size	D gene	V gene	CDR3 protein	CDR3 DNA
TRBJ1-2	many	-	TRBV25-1	CASRQGPNYGYTF	TGTGCCAGCAGACAGGGACCTAACTATGGCTACACCTTC
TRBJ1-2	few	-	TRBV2	CASSGGSSGYTF	TGTGCCAGCAGTGGGGGATCGTCTGGCTACACCTTC
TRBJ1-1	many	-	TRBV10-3	CASRLPNTEAFF	TGTGCCTCCCGTCTTCCGAACACTGAAGCTTTCTTT
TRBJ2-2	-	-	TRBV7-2	CASSQERSKGHGELFF	TGTGCCAGCAGCCAAGAACGGTCAAAGGGGCACGGGGAGCTGTTTTTT
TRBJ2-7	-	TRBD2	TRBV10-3	CASSSGLVDEQYF	TGTGCCAGCAGTTCCGGACTAGTCGACGAGCAGTACTTC
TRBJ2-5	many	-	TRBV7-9	CASSLALTLAKETQYF	TGTGCCAGCAGCTTAGCGCTTACCCTGGCGAAAGAGACCCAGTACTTC
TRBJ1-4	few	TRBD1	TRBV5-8	CASSPVGTENEKLFF	TGTGCCAGCAGCCCGGTGGGGACAGAGAATGAAAAACTGTTTTTT
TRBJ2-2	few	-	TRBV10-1	CASSRRETGELFF	TGCGCCAGCAGTCGGAGGGAGACCGGGGAGCTGTTTTTT
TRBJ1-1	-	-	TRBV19	CASNMEGLNTEAFF	TGTGCCAGTAACATGGAGGGCCTGAACACTGAAGCTTTCTTT
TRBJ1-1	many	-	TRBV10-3	CAISEGRRESGAFF	TGTGCCATCAGTGAGGGCAGGCGGGAGTCCGGAGCTTTCTTT
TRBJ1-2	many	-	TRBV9	CASSDGWYGYTF	TGTGCCAGCAGCGACGGGTGGTATGGCTACACCTTC
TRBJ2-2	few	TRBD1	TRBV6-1	CASKTTGGRDGELFF	TGTGCCAGCAAGACGACAGGGGGTAGGGACGGGGAGCTGTTTTTT
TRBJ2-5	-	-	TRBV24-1	CASSSPPAETQYF	TGTGCCAGCAGTTCCCCCCCAGCCGAGACCCAGTACTTC
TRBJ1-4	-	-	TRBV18	CASSPSSLGEKLFF	TGTGCCAGCTCACCATCTTCCCTCGGTGAAAAACTGTTTTTT
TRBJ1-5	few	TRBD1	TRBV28	CASLGERGLFLEPQHF	TGTGCCAGCCTCGGCGAAAGGGGGCTATTCTTAGAGCCCCAGCATTTT
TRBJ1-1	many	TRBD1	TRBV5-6	CASSLQQGKAFF	TGTGCCAGCAGCCTACAACAGGGGAAAGCTTTCTTT
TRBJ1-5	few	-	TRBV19	CASKRGPYNQPQHF	TGTGCCAGTAAGAGGGGACCGTACAATCAGCCCCAGCATTTT
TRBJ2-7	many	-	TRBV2	CASSDRRQYF	TGTGCCAGCAGTGACCGCCGGCAGTACTTC
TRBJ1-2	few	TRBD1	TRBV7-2	CASSHGRTGGSYGYTF	TGTGCCAGCAGCCACGGAAGGACAGGGGGCAGCTATGGCTACACCTTC
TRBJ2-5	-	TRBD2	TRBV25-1	CASSSNREDQETQYF	TGTGCCAGCAGTTCAAACCGGGAGGACCAAGAGACCCAGTACTTC
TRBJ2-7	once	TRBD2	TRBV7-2	CASSQDSSSGITYEQYF	TGTGCCAGCAGCCAAGATTCATCTAGCGGGATTACCTACGAGCAGTACTTC
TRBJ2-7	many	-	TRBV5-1	CASGTSYEQYF	TGCGCCAGCGGCACCTCCTACGAGCAGTACTTC
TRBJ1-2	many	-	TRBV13	CASRRLRDNYGYTF	TGTGCCAGCAGGCGACTTAGGGATAACTATGGCTACACCTTC
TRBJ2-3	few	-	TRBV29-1	CSVEQGFTDTQYF	TGCAGCGTTGAACAGGGGTTCACAGATACGCAGTATTTT
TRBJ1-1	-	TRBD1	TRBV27	CASRGDRAGFGTEAFF	TGTGCCAGCAGAGGAGACAGGGCGGGTTTCGGCACTGAAGCTTTCTTT
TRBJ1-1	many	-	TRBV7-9	CASSSDFPTEAFF	TGTGCCAGCAGCTCTGACTTCCCCACTGAAGCTTTCTTT
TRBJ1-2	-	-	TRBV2	CASKGGGYTF	TGTGCCAGCAAAGGGGGGGGCTACACCTTC
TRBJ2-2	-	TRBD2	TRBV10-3	CASSFPGLAVNTGELFF	TGTGCCAGCAGTTTCCCCGGACTAGCGGTGAACACCGGGGAGCTGTTTTTT
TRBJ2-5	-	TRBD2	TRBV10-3	CAISLAGGQETQYF	TGTGCCATCAGTTTAGCGGGAGGGCAAGAGACCCAGTACTTC
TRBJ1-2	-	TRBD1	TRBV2	CASSEIGQGAYGYTF	TGTGCCAGCAGTGAGATCGGACAGGGGGCATATGGCTACACCTTC
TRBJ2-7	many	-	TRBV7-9	CASSETDPGFYEQYF	TGTGCCAGCAGCGAGACAGATCCTGGCTTCTACGAGCAGTACTTC
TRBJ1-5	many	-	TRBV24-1	CATSGPRGDQPQHF	TGTGCCACCAGTGGCCCGAGGGGAGATCAGCCCCAGCATTTT
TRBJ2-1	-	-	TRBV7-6	CASSLWAGNNEQFF	TGTGCCAGCAGCTTATGGGCAGGCAACAATGAGCAGTTCTTC
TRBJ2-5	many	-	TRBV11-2	CASSSGTLSRETQYF	TGTGCCAGCAGCTCCGGGACATTATCCCGAGAGACCCAGTACTTC
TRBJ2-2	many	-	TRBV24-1	CATSDFGQLNTGELFF	TGTGCCACCAGTGACTTTGGACAGCTTAACACCGGGGAGCTGTTTTTT
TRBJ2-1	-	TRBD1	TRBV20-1	CSAIDPGQGWDEQFF	TGCAGTGCGATTGACCCGGGACAGGGATGGGATGAGCAGTTCTTC
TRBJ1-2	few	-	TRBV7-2	CASSTGIGAVNYGYTF	TGTGCCAGCAGCACCGGGATTGGGGCTGTTAACTATGGCTACACCTTC
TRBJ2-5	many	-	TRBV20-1	CSAPIPGLRETQYF	TGCAGTGCTCCAATACCGGGACTTAGGGAGACCCAGTACTTC
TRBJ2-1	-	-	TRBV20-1	CSARNDAQFF	TGCAGTGCTAGAAACGATGCGCAGTTCTTC
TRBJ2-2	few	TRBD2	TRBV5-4	CASSPSPSGNTGELFF	TGTGCCAGCAGCCCTTCCCCTAGCGGGAACACCGGGGAGCTGTTTTTT
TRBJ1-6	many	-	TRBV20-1	CSARPGLHNSPLHF	TGCAGTGCCCGACCGGGGCTTCATAATTCACCCCTCCACTTT
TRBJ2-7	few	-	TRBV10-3	CAISETRSEYEQYF	TGTGCCATCAGTGAGACACGATCGGAGTACGAGCAGTACTTC
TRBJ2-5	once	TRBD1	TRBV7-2	CASSQGPPGQYQETQYF	TGTGCCAGCAGCCAAGGGCCCCCGGGACAGTACCAAGAGACCCAGTACTTC
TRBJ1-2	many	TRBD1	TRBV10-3	CAISETFQTGLPNYGYTF	TGTGCCATCAGTGAGACGTTCCAGACAGGGCTCCCTAACTATGGCTACACCTTC
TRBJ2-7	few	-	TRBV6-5	CASSYSKVQYF	TGTGCCAGCAGTTACTCGAAGGTCCAGTACTTC
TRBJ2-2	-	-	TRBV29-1	CSVVTSFTGELFF	TGCAGCGTTGTGACTAGTTTCACCGGGGAGCTGTTTTTT
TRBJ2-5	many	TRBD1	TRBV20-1	CSAPLTGSPETQYF	TGCAGTGCACCATTGACAGGGTCGCCAGAGACCCAGTACTTC
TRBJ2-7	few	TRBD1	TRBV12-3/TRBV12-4	CASSTTGIEQYF	TGTGCCAGCAGTACGACAGGGATCGAGCAGTACTTC
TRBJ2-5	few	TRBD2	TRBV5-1	CASGWSGGIQETQYF	TGCGCCAGCGGATGGAGCGGGGGGATACAAGAGACCCAGTACTTC